This T cell receptor (beta chain) was documented in a study of blood T cell repertoires in COVID-19. Clones were sequenced by immunoSEQ multiplex PCR, and TCRdb holds only the in-frame ones, with some missing. The profile shows about 80,000 clones, roughly four fifths of them singletons. There are 14 residues in the CDR3. The V end lost 4 bases, the J end lost 10 bases, and 15 bases lay between the germline ends. CDR1 and CDR2 (germline): SGHRS, YFSETQ. The sequence derives from a human donor in a cohort sampled during active COVID-19. The rearrangement links TRBV5-1 to TRBJ1-6; D not resolved. Sequencing was done on a sample of peripheral blood. The CDR3 DNA is TGCGCCAGCAGCGTCGGGGAGGGCCGATCACCCCTCCACTTT. Protein sequence: CASSVGEGRSPLHF.